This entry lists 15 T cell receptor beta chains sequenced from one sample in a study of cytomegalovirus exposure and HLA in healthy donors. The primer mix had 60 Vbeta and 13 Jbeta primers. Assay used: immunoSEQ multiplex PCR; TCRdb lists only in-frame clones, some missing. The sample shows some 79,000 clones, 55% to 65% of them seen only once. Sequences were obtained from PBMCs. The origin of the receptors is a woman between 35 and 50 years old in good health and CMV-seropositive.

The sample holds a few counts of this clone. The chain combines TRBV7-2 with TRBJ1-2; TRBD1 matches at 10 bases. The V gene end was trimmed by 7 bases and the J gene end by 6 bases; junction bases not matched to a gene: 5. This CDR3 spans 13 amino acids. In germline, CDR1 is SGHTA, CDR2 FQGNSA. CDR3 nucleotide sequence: TGTGCCAGCACCCGGGACAGGGGAAATGGCTACACCTTC. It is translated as CASTRDRGNGYTF.

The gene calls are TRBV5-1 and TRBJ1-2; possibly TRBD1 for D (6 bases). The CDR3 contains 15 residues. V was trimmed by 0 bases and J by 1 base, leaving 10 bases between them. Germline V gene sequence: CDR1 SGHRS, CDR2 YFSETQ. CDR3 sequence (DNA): TGCGCCAGCAGCTTGGGGGCAGGGGATAACTATGGCTACACCTTC. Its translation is CASSLGAGDNYGYTF. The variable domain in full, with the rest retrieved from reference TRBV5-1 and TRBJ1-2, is KAGVTQTPRYLIKTRGQQVTLSCSPISGHRSVSWYQQTPGQGLQFLFEYFSETQRNKGNFPGRFSGRQFSNSRSEMNVSTLELGDSALYLCASSLGAGDNYGYTFGSGTRLTVV.

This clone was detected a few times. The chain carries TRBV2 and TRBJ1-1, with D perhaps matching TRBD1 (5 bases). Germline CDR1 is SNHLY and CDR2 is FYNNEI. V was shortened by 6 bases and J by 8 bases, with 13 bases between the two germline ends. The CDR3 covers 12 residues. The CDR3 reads CASRPTGPEAFF. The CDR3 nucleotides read TGTGCCAGCAGACCTACAGGTCCCGAAGCTTTCTTT.

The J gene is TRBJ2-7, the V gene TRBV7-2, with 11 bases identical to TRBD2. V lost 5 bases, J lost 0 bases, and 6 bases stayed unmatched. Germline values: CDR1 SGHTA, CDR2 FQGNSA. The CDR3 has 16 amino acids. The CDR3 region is CASSTGTSGYSYEQYF. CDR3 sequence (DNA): TGTGCCAGCAGCACCGGGACTAGCGGATACTCCTACGAGCAGTACTTC.

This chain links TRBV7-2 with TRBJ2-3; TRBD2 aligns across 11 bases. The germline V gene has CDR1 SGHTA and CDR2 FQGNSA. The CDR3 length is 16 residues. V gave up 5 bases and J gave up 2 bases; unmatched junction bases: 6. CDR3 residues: CASSPGLAAYTDTQYF. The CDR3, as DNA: TGTGCCAGCAGCCCGGGACTAGCGGCTTACACAGATACGCAGTATTTT.

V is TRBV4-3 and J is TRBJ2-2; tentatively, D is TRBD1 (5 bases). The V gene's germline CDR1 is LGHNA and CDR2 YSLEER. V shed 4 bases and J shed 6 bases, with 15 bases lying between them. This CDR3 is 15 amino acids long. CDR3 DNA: TGCGCCAGCAGCCCTTCTCAGGGTAGGGCCGGGGAGCTGTTTTTT. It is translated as CASSPSQGRAGELFF.

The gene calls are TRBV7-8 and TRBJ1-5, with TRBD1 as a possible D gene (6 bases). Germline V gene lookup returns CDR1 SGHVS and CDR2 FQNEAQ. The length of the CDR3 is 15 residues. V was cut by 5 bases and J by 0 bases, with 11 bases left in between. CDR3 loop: CASSATGYSNQPQHF. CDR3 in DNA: TGTGCCAGCAGCGCTACAGGGTATAGCAATCAGCCCCAGCATTTT.

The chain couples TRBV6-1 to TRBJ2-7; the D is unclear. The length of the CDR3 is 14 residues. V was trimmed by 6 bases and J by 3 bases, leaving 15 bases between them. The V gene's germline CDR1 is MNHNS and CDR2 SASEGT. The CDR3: CASRTSLINYEQYF. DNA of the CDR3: TGTGCCAGCAGGACTTCTCTCATAAACTACGAGCAGTACTTC.

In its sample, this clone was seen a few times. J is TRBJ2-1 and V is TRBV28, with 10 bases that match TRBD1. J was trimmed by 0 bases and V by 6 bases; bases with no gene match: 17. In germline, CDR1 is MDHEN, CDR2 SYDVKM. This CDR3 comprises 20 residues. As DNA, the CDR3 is TGTGCCAGCAGGCACACCGGGACAGGGGCCTACTTCAGCTCCTACAATGAGCAGTTCTTC. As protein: CASRHTGTGAYFSSYNEQFF.

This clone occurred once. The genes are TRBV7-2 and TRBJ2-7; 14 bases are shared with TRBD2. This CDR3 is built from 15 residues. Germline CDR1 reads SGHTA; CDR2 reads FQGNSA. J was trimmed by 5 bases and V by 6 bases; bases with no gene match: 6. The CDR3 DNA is TGTGCCAGCAGTCGGGGACTAGCGGGAGTAAACGAGCAGTACTTC. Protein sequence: CASSRGLAGVNEQYF.

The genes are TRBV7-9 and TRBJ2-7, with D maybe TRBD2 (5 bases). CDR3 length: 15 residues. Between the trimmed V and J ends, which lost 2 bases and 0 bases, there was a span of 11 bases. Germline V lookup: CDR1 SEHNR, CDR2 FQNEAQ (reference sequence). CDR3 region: CASSLSGFFSYEQYF. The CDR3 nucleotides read TGTGCCAGCAGCTTATCGGGATTTTTCTCCTACGAGCAGTACTTC.

As DNA, the CDR3 is TGTGCCAGCAGCACCGGACAGCTGAACACTGAAGCTTTCTTT. This gives the protein CASSTGQLNTEAFF. The chain uses TRBV7-2 and TRBJ1-1, with D perhaps matching TRBD1 (6 bases). The CDR3 sequence is 14 residues long. The V end lost 5 bases, the J end lost 0 bases, and 10 bases lay between the germline ends. CDR1 SGHTA and CDR2 FQGNSA come from the germline V gene.

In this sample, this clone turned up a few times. The CDR3 DNA sequence: TGTGCCAGCAGCGGGACAGGGGAAACTGGCGAGCAGTACTTC. Residues: CASSGTGETGEQYF. V is TRBV2 and J is TRBJ2-7, with 10 bases identical to TRBD1. The CDR3 has 14 amino acids. The V gene's germline CDR1 is SNHLY and CDR2 FYNNEI. Trimming at V came to 6 bases and at J to 6 bases, leaving 8 bases not matched to a gene. Based on the CDR3 plus reference TRBV2 and TRBJ2-7, the full variable domain is EPEVTQTPSHQVTQMGQEVILRCVPISNHLYFYWYRQILGQKVEFLVSFYNNEISEKSEIFDDQFSVERPDGSNFTLKIRSTKLEDSAMYFCASSGTGETGEQYFGPGTRLTVT.

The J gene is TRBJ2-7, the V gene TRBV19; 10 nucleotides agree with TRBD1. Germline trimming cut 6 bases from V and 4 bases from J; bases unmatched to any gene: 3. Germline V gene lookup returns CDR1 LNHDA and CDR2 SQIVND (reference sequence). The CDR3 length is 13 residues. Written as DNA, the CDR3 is TGTGCCAGTAGCCGGGACAGGGGTTACGAGCAGTACTTC. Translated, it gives CASSRDRGYEQYF.

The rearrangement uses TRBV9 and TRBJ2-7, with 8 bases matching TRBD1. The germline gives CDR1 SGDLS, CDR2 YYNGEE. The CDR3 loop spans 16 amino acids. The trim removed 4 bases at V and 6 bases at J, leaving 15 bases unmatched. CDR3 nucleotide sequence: TGTGCCAGCAGCCCAAGAGTAGGGGACAGGCTCCTCGAGCAGTACTTC. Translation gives CASSPRVGDRLLEQYF.